Sequencing of this T cell receptor beta chain was carried out in a study of T cells in Graves' hyperthyroidism and ophthalmopathy. From RNA transcripts, TCR beta CDR3 regions were amplified. First-round RT-PCR with HTBI primers amplified the TCR CDR3 region. TCRdb re-analysed the multiplex PCR reads in MiXCR, keeping a single row per CDR3 protein. Of about 420,000 distinct CDR3 sequences listed, approximately 14% were seen once; the top ten hold roughly 7.4%. V gave up 0 bases and J gave up 0 bases, with 7 bases separating them. The CDR3 is 15 residues long. Germline CDR1 SGHNT, CDR2 YYREEE (reference sequence). This clonotype was seen a few times.

The rearrangement uses TRBV5-4 and TRBJ2-1; D may be TRBD1 (6 bases). Specimen: blood. This TCR derives from a woman under 30 with Graves' hyperthyroidism. Here the CDR3 DNA reads TGTGCCAGCAGCTTGGGACAGGACTCCTACAATGAGCAGTTCTTC. Residues: CASSLGQDSYNEQFF.